This is a list of T cell receptor beta chains from one sample in a study of T cells after posttransplantation cyclophosphamide. TCRdb's table, derived via immunoSEQ multiplex PCR, lists solely in-frame clones and lacks some. The repertoire holds about 18,000 clones, with over 80% as singletons. Input material: memory CD4+ T cells sorted from blood. These receptors all come from a man aged 25-45 years in good health and a related stem cell transplant donor. Both conserved end residues are part of each CDR3. A D gene is named only where the DNA matches it firmly. Where a row states a size, it is once, few, many or the class of an expanded clone; other rows omit it.

CDR3 protein,CDR3 DNA,V gene,J gene,clone size,D gene
CASSWGVTENSPLHF,TGTGCCAGCAGCTGGGGGGTGACAGAAAATTCACCCCTCCACTTT,TRBV5-5,TRBJ1-6,.,.
CASSLSANTEAFF,TGTGCCAGCAGCCTTAGTGCGAACACTGAAGCTTTCTTT,TRBV5-4,TRBJ1-1,.,.
CASRGHYSNQPQHF,TGTGCCAGCAGGGGACATTATAGCAATCAGCCCCAGCATTTT,TRBV6-6,TRBJ1-5,.,.
CASSLTGFYTF,TGTGCCAGTAGTCTTACAGGATTCTACACCTTC,TRBV19,TRBJ1-2,.,.
CASSLSTGVSQETQYF,TGCGCCAGCAGCTTGTCTACAGGAGTTTCCCAAGAGACCCAGTACTTC,TRBV5-1,TRBJ2-5,.,.
CASSLEARTDTQYF,TGTGCCAGCAGCTTAGAAGCGCGCACAGATACGCAGTATTTT,TRBV7-2,TRBJ2-3,.,.
CASSALTGLNNYGYTF,TGTGCCAGCAGTGCCCTGACAGGGCTGAACAACTATGGCTACACCTTC,TRBV27,TRBJ1-2,.,TRBD1
CASGPSDADTQYF,TGTGCCAGCGGTCCCAGCGACGCAGATACGCAGTATTTT,TRBV6-1,TRBJ2-3,.,.
CASSPRDSNYGYTF,TGTGCCAGCAGTCCCAGGGACAGCAACTATGGCTACACCTTC,TRBV27,TRBJ1-2,.,TRBD1
CASSQPMGGVDEKLFF,TGTGCCAGCAGCCAACCCATGGGGGGGGTAGACGAAAAACTGTTTTTT,TRBV4-2,TRBJ1-4,.,.
CATAGPPGELFF,TGTGCCACCGCGGGGCCCCCGGGGGAGCTGTTTTTT,TRBV15,TRBJ2-2,.,.
CASSSRGGVSYEQYF,TGTGCCAGTAGTTCCCGAGGAGGGGTTTCCTACGAGCAGTACTTC,TRBV19,TRBJ2-7,.,.
CASSGKGGQSNSPLHF,TGTGCCAGCAGCGGGAAGGGGGGACAGTCAAATTCACCCCTCCACTTT,TRBV7-8,TRBJ1-6,.,TRBD1
CASSTPGLVGYNEQFF,TGTGCCAGCAGCACACCGGGACTAGTGGGATACAATGAGCAGTTCTTC,TRBV5-4,TRBJ2-1,.,TRBD2
CASSEGAGTGGLAPQHF,TGTGCCAGCAGTGAAGGTGCCGGGACAGGGGGACTAGCGCCCCAGCATTTT,TRBV6-1,TRBJ1-5,once,TRBD1
CASSEALHEQFF,TGTGCCAGCAGTGAAGCCCTCCATGAGCAGTTCTTC,TRBV2,TRBJ2-1,.,.
CASSRRGGEQYF,TGTGCCAGCAGCCGCCGGGGTGGGGAGCAGTACTTC,TRBV7-9,TRBJ2-7,.,.
CASSEPGQGPGNTIYF,TGTGCCAGCAGTGAACCTGGACAGGGGCCGGGAAACACCATATATTTT,TRBV6-1,TRBJ1-3,.,TRBD1
CASSLLGRGRNNEQFF,TGTGCCAGCAGTTTACTCGGGCGGGGGAGGAACAATGAGCAGTTCTTC,TRBV27,TRBJ2-1,.,TRBD2
CASQLSSSNTGELFF,TGTGCCAGTCAGTTGTCTAGTTCAAACACCGGGGAGCTGTTTTTT,TRBV19,TRBJ2-2,.,.
CASSPRGSYNEQFF,TGTGCCAGCAGCCCTCGGGGGTCCTACAATGAGCAGTTCTTC,TRBV25-1,TRBJ2-1,few,.
CATTRFRGANPHTQYF,TGTGCCACCACCAGATTCCGGGGGGCCAATCCGCATACGCAGTATTTT,TRBV21-1,TRBJ2-3,once,.
CASSIDLWAVGEYF,TGTGCCAGTAGTATAGATCTATGGGCGGTCGGGGAGTACTTC,TRBV19,TRBJ2-4,.,.
CASSQDQIGQGMNTEAFF,TGTGCCAGCAGCCAAGATCAGATTGGACAGGGAATGAACACTGAAGCTTTCTTT,TRBV4-2,TRBJ1-1,once,TRBD1
CASSWGVGYEQYF,TGTGCCAGCAGCTGGGGGGTGGGCTACGAGCAGTACTTC,TRBV5-4,TRBJ2-7,.,.
CASRPPGTGMYEQYF,TGCGCCAGCAGACCACCCGGGACAGGGATGTACGAGCAGTACTTC,TRBV5-1,TRBJ2-7,.,TRBD1
CASSLGGNTGELFF,TGCGCCAGCAGCTTGGGAGGGAACACCGGGGAGCTGTTTTTT,TRBV5-1,TRBJ2-2,.,.
CASSSQTSGGTTDTQYF,TGTGCCAGCAGCTCTCAGACTAGCGGGGGCACCACAGATACGCAGTATTTT,TRBV11-3,TRBJ2-3,.,TRBD2